The 9 T cell receptor beta chains in this list originate from one sample, sequenced in a study of human CD8 memory T cell subsets. Scientists made TCR beta libraries using UMI-labeled 5' RACE. TCRdb reanalyzed the 5' RACE reads, giving one entry per CDR3 protein sequence and no DNA. Its table lists roughly 10,000 distinct CDR3 sequences. Sequencing input: CD8+ stem-like memory T cells (TSCM and TCM) sorted from PBMCs. Subset specified: stem-like memory CD8 T cells (TSTEM), CCR7+ PD-1- TIGIT-. These receptors all stem from a human donor in good health.

The chain links TRBV18 to TRBJ2-3; TCRdb calls TRBD1, which cannot be checked without DNA. This CDR3 comprises 13 residues. Germline V gene sequence: CDR1 KGHSH, CDR2 LQKENI. CDR3: CASSGQGEDTQYF.

V is TRBV12-3 or TRBV12-4 and J is TRBJ2-2; TCRdb gives TRBD1 as the D gene, but with no DNA this cannot be confirmed. CDR3 length: 15 residues. CDR3 residues: CASRSGQGSTGELFF.

The chain links TRBV7-9 to TRBJ1-5; the TRBD1 assignment by TCRdb is unverifiable without DNA. CDR1 and CDR2 from the germline V gene are SEHNR and FQNEAQ (reference sequence). This CDR3 is 18 amino acids long. The CDR3 loop reads CASSLGSGRDRNSQPQHF.

CDR3 loop: CASSSRLDRGRFDTEAFF. The chain links TRBV7-9 to TRBJ1-1; without DNA, the TCRdb call of TRBD1 cannot be checked. Germline values: CDR1 SEHNR, CDR2 FQNEAQ (reference sequence). The CDR3 totals 18 residues.

V and J are TRBV5-5 and TRBJ2-7; TCRdb reports TRBD1, a call that lacks DNA to check it against. Germline V gives CDR1 SGHKS, CDR2 YYEKEE (reference sequence). This CDR3 has 12 residues. The CDR3 spells CASSSGAYEQYF.

The rearrangement uses TRBV7-9 and TRBJ2-1; the TCRdb call, TRBD1, lacks DNA for checking. Germline CDR1 and CDR2: SEHNR and FQNEAQ (reference sequence). CDR3 size: 16 residues. The CDR3 loop is CASSSGRVLVWNEQFF.

The rearrangement links TRBV27 to TRBJ2-5; the D gene TCRdb calls, TRBD1, cannot be checked with no DNA. In germline, CDR1 is MNHEY, CDR2 SMNVEV (reference sequence). The CDR3 runs to 15 residues. The CDR3 sequence is CASSLIAGDLETQYF.

The chain carries TRBV12-3 or TRBV12-4 and TRBJ2-7; TCRdb outputs TRBD1, but without DNA this stays unchecked. CDR3 length equals 16 residues. The CDR3 reads CASSFRAGGAAYEQYF.

The gene calls are TRBV20-1 and TRBJ2-3; without DNA, the TCRdb call of TRBD2 cannot be checked. The CDR3 is made up of 20 amino acids. In germline, CDR1 is DFQATT, CDR2 SNEGSKA (reference sequence). The CDR3 sequence: CSARDAGGLAGVGRTDTQYF.